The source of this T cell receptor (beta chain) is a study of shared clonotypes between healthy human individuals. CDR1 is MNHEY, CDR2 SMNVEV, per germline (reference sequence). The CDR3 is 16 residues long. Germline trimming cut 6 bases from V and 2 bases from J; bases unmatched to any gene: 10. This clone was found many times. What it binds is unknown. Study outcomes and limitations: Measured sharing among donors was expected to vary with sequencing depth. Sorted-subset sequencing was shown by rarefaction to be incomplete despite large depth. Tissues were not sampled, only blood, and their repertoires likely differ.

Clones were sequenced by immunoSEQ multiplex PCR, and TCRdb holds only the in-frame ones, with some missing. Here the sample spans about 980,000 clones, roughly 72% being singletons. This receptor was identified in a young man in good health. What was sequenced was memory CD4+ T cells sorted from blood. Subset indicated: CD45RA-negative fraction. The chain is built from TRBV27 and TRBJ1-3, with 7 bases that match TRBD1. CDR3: CASRPPGQLPGNTIYF. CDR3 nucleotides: TGTGCCAGCAGACCCCCGGGACAGCTTCCTGGAAACACCATATATTTT.